These T cell receptor beta chains were read from a single sample in a study of human T cells and chemical hapten exposure. Each CDR3 protein gets one entry after TCRdb re-called the RACE reads with MiXCR. The sample lists about 120,000 distinct CDR3 sequences, about 13% occurring once. The sample consisted of whole blood, taken in connection with sensitization to the hapten diphenylcyclopropenone (DPC). The receptors stem from a woman in her late teens or twenties with alopecia areata. Some clones in this sample may be carry-over from other donors' samples. Each CDR3 is given with its conserved first and last residue. The D gene is left open where the match is weak. Size is omitted from some rows. Given values are once, few, many or a class for expanded clones.

TRBV7-9,-,-,TRBJ1-1,CASSFQAGSGVNTEAFF,TGTGCCAGCAGCTTTCAGGCGGGATCCGGGGTGAACACTGAAGCTTTCTTT
TRBV28,-,-,TRBJ2-5,CATKVYQETQYF,TGTGCCACCAAAGTCTACCAAGAGACCCAGTACTTC
TRBV7-2,many,TRBD1,TRBJ1-6,CASSSTGGGSPLHF,TGTGCCAGCAGCTCTACAGGGGGTGGTTCACCCCTCCACTTT
TRBV12-3/TRBV12-4,few,-,TRBJ1-5,CASSVEGGASNQPQHF,TGTGCCAGCAGTGTGGAAGGAGGGGCTAGCAATCAGCCCCAGCATTTT
TRBV7-9,many,-,TRBJ1-5,CASSLGGPARNQPQHF,TGTGCCAGCAGCTTAGGGGGACCCGCACGCAATCAGCCCCAGCATTTT
TRBV18,-,TRBD1,TRBJ1-1,CASSPRTGKGSRPEAFF,TGTGCCAGCTCACCACGGACAGGGAAAGGGTCCCGTCCTGAAGCTTTCTTT
TRBV29-1,once,-,TRBJ2-5,CSVVGRETQYF,TGCAGCGTCGTAGGGAGAGAGACCCAGTACTTC
TRBV15,few,-,TRBJ2-7,CATSRDPGRAYEQYF,TGTGCCACCAGCAGAGATCCAGGGCGAGCCTACGAGCAGTACTTC
TRBV20-1,few,-,TRBJ1-6,CSAPGRAPGYSPLHF,TGCAGTGCCCCTGGGCGGGCCCCAGGTTATTCACCCCTCCACTTT
TRBV10-3,few,-,TRBJ2-2,CAISEGETGELFF,TGTGCCATCAGTGAGGGGGAAACCGGGGAGCTGTTTTTT
TRBV7-8,-,TRBD1,TRBJ1-3,CASSRQGTGNTIYF,TGTGCCAGCAGCAGACAGGGTACTGGAAACACCATATATTTT
TRBV27,few,-,TRBJ2-7,CASSLDREGFYEQYF,TGTGCCAGCAGTTTGGACAGGGAGGGATTCTACGAGCAGTACTTC
TRBV20-1,few,TRBD2,TRBJ2-5,CSASTGGPQETQYF,TGCAGTGCTAGTACGGGGGGGCCCCAAGAGACCCAGTACTTC
TRBV9,many,-,TRBJ1-3,CASSVDPSRSHKAGGNTIYF,TGTGCCAGCAGCGTAGACCCCTCCCGCTCTCATAAAGCCGGGGGAAACACCATATATTTT
TRBV7-2,few,-,TRBJ2-1,CASSPTTLSYNEQFF,TGTGCCAGCAGCCCCACCACGCTCTCCTACAATGAGCAGTTCTTC
TRBV25-1,-,-,TRBJ2-5,CASSERGKPQETQYF,TGTGCCAGCAGTGAGAGGGGAAAGCCCCAAGAGACCCAGTACTTC
TRBV2,-,-,TRBJ2-1,CASNTGQSSYNEQFF,TGTGCCAGCAACACTGGACAGAGCTCCTACAATGAGCAGTTCTTC
TRBV19,-,-,TRBJ1-1,CASSLQGGSTEAFF,TGTGCCAGTAGTCTCCAAGGGGGATCCACTGAAGCTTTCTTT
TRBV12-3/TRBV12-4,-,-,TRBJ2-1,CASSSPQGNEQFF,TGTGCCAGCAGTTCGCCCCAGGGAAATGAGCAGTTCTTC
TRBV7-2,-,-,TRBJ2-1,CASSLVASPAVGVF,TGTGCCAGCAGCTTAGTAGCGTCCCCAGCGGTGGGGGTCTTC
TRBV7-8,few,-,TRBJ2-5,CASSLGNADGETQYF,TGTGCCAGCAGCTTGGGTAACGCAGACGGAGAGACCCAGTACTTC
TRBV20-1,-,TRBD2,TRBJ2-3,CSATKPGLAGSTDTQYF,TGCAGTGCTACGAAACCGGGACTAGCGGGGAGCACAGATACGCAGTATTTT
TRBV7-3,many,TRBD1,TRBJ2-7,CASSPGTGLDEQYF,TGTGCCAGCAGCCCCGGGACAGGGCTTGACGAGCAGTACTTC
TRBV28,-,-,TRBJ2-1,CASTKRGYNEQFF,TGTGCCAGCACTAAAAGGGGCTACAATGAGCAGTTCTTC